This T cell receptor (beta chain) was found in a study of Tregs in tolerant kidney transplant recipients. Study findings and constraints: Antigen-driven expansion was suggested because donor-specific Tregs expanded more than all Tregs in tolerant patients. Tregs expanded with activated donor B cells seemed most donor-specific. No direct test of biological reproducibility was done here.

Points on this clone: Antigen: not known.

Clones were read by immunoSEQ multiplex PCR, and TCRdb kept only the in-frame ones, dropping some. The table lists about 110,000 clones, 90% of them singletons. V lost 6 bases, J lost 3 bases, and 12 bases lay in between. Germline V gene lookup returns CDR1 SNHLY and CDR2 FYNNEI. The CDR3 contains 14 residues. The clonotype originates from a human donor who received a combined kidney and bone marrow transplant. The sample consisted of CD4+ T cells from blood, taken before the transplant. V and J are TRBV2 and TRBJ2-1; a weak D match, TRBD2 (7 bases). Written as DNA, the CDR3 is TGTGCCAGCAGGGGGGCTAGCGGCTACAATGAGCAGTTCTTC. Translated, it gives CASRGASGYNEQFF.